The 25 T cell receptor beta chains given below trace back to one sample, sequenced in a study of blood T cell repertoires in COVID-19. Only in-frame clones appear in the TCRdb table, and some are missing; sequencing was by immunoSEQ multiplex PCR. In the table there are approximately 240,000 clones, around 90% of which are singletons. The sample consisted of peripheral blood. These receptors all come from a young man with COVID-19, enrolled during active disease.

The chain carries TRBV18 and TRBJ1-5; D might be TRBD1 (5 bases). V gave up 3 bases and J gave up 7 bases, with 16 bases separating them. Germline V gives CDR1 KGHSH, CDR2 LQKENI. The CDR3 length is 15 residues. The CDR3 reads CASSPAQAATQPQHF. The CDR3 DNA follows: TGTGCCAGCTCACCGGCACAGGCAGCCACGCAGCCCCAGCATTTT.

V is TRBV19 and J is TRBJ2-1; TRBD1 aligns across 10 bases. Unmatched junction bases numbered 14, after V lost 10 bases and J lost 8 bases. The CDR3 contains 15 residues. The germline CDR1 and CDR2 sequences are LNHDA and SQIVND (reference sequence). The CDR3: CATKRDRGRLDEQFF. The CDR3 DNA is TGTGCCACCAAGAGGGACAGGGGCCGCCTGGATGAGCAGTTCTTC.

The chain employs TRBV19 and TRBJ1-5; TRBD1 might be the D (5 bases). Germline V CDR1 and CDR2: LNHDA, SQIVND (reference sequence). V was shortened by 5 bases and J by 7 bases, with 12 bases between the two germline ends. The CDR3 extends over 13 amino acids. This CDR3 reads CASSQGERQPQHF. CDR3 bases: TGTGCCAGTAGTCAGGGTGAAAGACAGCCCCAGCATTTT.

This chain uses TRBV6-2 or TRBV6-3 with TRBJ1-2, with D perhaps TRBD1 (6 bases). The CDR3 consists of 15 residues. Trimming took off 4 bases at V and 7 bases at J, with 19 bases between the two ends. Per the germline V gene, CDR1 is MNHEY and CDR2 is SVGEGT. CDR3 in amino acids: CASSSLSTGVPGYTF. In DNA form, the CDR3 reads TGTGCCAGCAGTTCCCTCTCGACAGGCGTGCCTGGCTACACCTTC.

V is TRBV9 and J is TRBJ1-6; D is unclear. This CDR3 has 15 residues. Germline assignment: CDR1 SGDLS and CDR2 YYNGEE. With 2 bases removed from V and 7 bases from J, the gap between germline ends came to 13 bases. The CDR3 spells CASSVTAVENSPLHF. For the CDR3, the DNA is TGTGCCAGCAGCGTTACCGCGGTCGAAAATTCACCCCTCCACTTT.

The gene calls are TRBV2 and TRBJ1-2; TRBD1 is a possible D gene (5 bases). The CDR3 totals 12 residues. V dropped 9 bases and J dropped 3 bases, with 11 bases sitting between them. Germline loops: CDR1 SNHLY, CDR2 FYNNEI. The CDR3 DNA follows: TGTGCCAGTGCTTCGACAGACTATGGCTACACCTTC. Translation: CASASTDYGYTF.

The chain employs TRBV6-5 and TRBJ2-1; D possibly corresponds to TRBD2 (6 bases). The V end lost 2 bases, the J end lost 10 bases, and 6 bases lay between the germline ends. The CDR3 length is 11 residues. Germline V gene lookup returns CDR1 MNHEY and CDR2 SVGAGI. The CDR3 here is CASSYGGEQFF. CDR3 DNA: TGTGCCAGCAGTTACGGGGGGGAGCAGTTCTTC.

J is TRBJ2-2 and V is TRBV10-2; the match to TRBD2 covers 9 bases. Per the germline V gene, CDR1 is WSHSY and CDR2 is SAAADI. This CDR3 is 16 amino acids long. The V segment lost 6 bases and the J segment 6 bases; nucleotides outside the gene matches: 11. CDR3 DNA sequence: TGCGCCAGCAGACTAGCTGGCGGGGGGGCCGCCGGGGAGCTGTTTTTT. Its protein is CASRLAGGGAAGELFF.

CDR3 region: CASSSRDRVYEQYF. For the CDR3, the DNA is TGTGCCAGTAGTTCCCGGGACAGGGTATACGAGCAGTACTTC. The gene calls are TRBV19 and TRBJ2-7; 9 bases are shared with TRBD1. The CDR3 is made up of 14 amino acids. Unmatched junction bases numbered 6, after V lost 5 bases and J lost 4 bases. Germline V gives CDR1 LNHDA, CDR2 SQIVND (reference sequence).

The CDR3 nucleotides are TGTGCCAGCACCCATCAAGGGGGAGCTGGCTACACCTTC. Residues: CASTHQGGAGYTF. The V and J genes are TRBV12-3 or TRBV12-4 and TRBJ1-2, with TRBD1 as a possible D gene (6 bases). The CDR3 is 13 residues long. V lost 7 bases and J 7 bases, leaving 16 bases between the germline ends.

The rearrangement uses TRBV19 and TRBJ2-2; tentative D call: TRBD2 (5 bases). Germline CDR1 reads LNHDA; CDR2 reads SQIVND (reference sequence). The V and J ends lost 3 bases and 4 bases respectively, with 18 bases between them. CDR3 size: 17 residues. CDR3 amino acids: CASSMVSGTDFTGELFF. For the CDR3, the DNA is TGTGCCAGTAGTATGGTATCGGGAACAGACTTCACCGGGGAGCTGTTTTTT.

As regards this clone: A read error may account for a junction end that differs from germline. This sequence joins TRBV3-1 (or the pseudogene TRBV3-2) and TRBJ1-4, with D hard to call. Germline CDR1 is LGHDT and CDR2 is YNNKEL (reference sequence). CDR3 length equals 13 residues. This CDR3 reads CASSRGPKEKLFF. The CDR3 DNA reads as TGTGCCAGCAGCCGCGGTCCTAAGGAAAAACTGTTTTTT.

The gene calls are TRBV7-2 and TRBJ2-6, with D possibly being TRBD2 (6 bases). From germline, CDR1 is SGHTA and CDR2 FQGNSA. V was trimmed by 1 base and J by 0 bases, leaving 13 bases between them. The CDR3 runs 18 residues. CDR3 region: CASSLGGGSSSGANVLTF. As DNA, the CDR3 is TGTGCCAGCAGCTTAGGGGGAGGATCGAGCTCTGGGGCCAACGTCCTGACTTTC.

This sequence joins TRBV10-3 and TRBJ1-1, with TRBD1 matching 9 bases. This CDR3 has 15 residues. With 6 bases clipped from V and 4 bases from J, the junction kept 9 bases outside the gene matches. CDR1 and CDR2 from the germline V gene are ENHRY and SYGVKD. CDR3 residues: CAIRQRQGDGTEAFF. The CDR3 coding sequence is TGTGCCATCAGACAGAGACAGGGGGATGGCACTGAAGCTTTCTTT.

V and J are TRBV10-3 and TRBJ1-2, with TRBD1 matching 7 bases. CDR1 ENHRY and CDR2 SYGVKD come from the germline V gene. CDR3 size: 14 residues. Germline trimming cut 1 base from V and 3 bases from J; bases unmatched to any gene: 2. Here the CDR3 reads CAISEWGQHYGYTF. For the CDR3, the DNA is TGTGCCATCAGTGAGTGGGGACAGCACTATGGCTACACCTTC.

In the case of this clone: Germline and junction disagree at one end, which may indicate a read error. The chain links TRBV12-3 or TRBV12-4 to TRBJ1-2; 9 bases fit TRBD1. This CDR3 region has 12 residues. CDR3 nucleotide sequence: TGTGCCAGCAGTAGCGGACAGGGGAGTCCATCCTTC. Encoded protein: CASSSGQGSPSF.

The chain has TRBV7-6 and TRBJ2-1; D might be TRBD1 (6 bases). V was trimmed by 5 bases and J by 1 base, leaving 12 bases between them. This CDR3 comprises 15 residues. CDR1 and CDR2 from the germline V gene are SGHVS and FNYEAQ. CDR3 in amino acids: CASSPGRGSYNEQFF. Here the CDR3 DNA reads TGTGCCAGCAGCCCTGGAAGGGGGTCCTACAATGAGCAGTTCTTC.

The CDR3 here is CASSLGGTGSYNEQFF. The CDR3 region has the DNA TGTGCCAGCAGCTTAGGTGGGACAGGGTCATACAATGAGCAGTTCTTC. J is TRBJ2-1 and V is TRBV7-6; TRBD1 matches 9 bases. Per the germline V gene, CDR1 is SGHVS and CDR2 is FNYEAQ. This CDR3 spans 16 amino acids. V shed 1 base and J 4 bases; nucleotides not matched to a gene: 5.

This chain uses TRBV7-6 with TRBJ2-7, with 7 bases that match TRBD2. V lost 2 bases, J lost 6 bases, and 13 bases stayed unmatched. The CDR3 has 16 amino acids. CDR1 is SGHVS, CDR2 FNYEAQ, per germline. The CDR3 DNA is TGTGCCAGCAGCTTACGGTCGGCTAGCGGCCCCTCCGAGCAGTACTTC. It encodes CASSLRSASGPSEQYF.

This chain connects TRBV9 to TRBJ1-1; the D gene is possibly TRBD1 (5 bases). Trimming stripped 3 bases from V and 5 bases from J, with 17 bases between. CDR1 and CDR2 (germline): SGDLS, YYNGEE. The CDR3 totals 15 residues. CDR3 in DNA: TGTGCCAGCAGCGCTCAGGGCGGGGGTCAGACTGAAGCTTTCTTT. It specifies CASSAQGGGQTEAFF.

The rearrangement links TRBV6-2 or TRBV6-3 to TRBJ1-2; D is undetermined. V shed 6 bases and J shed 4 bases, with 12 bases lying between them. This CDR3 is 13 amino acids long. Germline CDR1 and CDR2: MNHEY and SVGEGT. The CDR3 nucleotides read TGTGCCAGCAGCCAGACGGACTCCTATGGCTACACCTTC. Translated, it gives CASSQTDSYGYTF.

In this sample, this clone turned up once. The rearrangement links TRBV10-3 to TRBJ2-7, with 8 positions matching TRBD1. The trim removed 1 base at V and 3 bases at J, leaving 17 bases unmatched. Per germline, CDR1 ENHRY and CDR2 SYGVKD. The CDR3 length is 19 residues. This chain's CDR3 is CAISEFRVWDRRAYYEQYF. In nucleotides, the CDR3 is TGTGCCATCAGTGAGTTTCGCGTTTGGGACAGGAGGGCTTACTACGAGCAGTACTTC.

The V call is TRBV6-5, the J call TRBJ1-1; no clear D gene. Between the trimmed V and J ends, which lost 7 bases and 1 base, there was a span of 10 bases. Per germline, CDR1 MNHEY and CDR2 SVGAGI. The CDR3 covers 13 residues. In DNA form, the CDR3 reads TGTGCCAGCAAGTTGGAGGGGAACACTGAAGCTTTCTTT. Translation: CASKLEGNTEAFF.

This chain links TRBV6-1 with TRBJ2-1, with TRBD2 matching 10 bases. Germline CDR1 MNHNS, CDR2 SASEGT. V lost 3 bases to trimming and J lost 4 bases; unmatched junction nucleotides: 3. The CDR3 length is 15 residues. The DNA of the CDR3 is TGTGCCAGCAGTGACCTAGCGGGGGAGTACAATGAGCAGTTCTTC. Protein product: CASSDLAGEYNEQFF.

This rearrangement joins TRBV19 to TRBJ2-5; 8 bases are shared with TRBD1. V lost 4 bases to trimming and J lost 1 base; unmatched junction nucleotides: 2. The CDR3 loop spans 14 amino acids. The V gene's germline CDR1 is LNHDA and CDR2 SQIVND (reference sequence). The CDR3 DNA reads TGTGCCAGTAGTAACCAGGGGGCCCAAGAGACCCAGTACTTC. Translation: CASSNQGAQETQYF.